This record concerns one T cell receptor (beta chain) sequence. The antigen remains undetermined. The sample belongs to a study of vaccination effects on CD4 cells after COVID-19. The overall study: All participants had two doses of either the BNT162b2 or mRNA-1273 vaccine.

Under the ViraFEST assay, PBMC were stimulated with viral peptide pools so that antigen-specific CD4+ T cells expanded. Sequencing was performed afterwards. Following culture for nine to ten days, CD4+ T cells were isolated. Sometime from March through December 2020, the person acquired a SARS-CoV-2 infection that PCR confirmed. It was with about 10 IU/ml IL-2 and 10 ug/ml peptides that about 2 million PBMC per well were cultured. Half the medium was swapped for IL-2 medium on days 3 and 7. Sequencing used immunoSEQ multiplex PCR; TCRdb keeps in-frame clones, though not all of them. The data show about 19,000 clones, roughly 72% seen once. Specimen: CD4+ T cells from PBMCs cultured with SARS-CoV-2 spike peptides, collected before COVID-19 vaccination. The sequence was collected from a human donor who had a prior SARS-CoV-2 infection.

CDR3 loop: CASSESGSYGYTF. In DNA form, the CDR3 reads TGTGCCAGCAGTGAGTCAGGGTCCTATGGCTACACCTTC. J is TRBJ1-2 and V is TRBV2; the D gene is possibly TRBD1 (5 bases). V lost 3 bases and J lost 4, with 9 bases in between. This CDR3 comprises 13 residues. Germline CDR1 and CDR2: SNHLY and FYNNEI.